Given below is one TCR beta chain in context. Its cognate antigen is unknown. This CDR3 spans 15 amino acids. In germline, CDR1 is LNHDA, CDR2 SQIVND (reference sequence). The J segment lost 4 bases and the V segment lost 3 bases, leaving 1 base of the junction unmatched. It was considered stable Graves' hyperthyroidism when ophthalmopathy did not progress within 18 months. Aged 18 to 65, the patients had hyperthyroidism that was newly diagnosed and had lasted under 2 months. Using RNA transcripts as the source, TCR beta CDR3 regions were amplified. The HTBI primer set drove a first-round RT-PCR of the TCR CDR3. TCRdb redid the calling of the multiplex PCR reads with MiXCR, one entry per CDR3 protein. The sample consists of roughly 380,000 distinct CDR3 sequences, more than 11% of them appearing once. The data stem from a study of T cells in Graves' hyperthyroidism and ophthalmopathy. Overall study: At initial diagnosis, before any treatment had begun, peripheral blood was obtained.

Points from the study as a whole: By a 13 V-J model, ophthalmopathy was set apart from stable hyperthyroidism.

Sequencing used blood. The sequence derives from a woman in her fifties or sixties with Graves' hyperthyroidism. This rearrangement joins TRBV19 to TRBJ2-5; TRBD2 aligns across 14 bases. In nucleotides, the CDR3 is TGTGCCAGTAGTATTGGACTAGCGGGAGGAGAGACCCAGTACTTC. As protein: CASSIGLAGGETQYF.